The 13 T cell receptor beta chains in this list originate from one sample, sequenced in a study of CD8+CD57+ T cells in acquired aplastic anemia. The TCR beta profiling, which covered VDJ combination and CDR3 sequence, was carried out using genomic DNA as the template. TCRdb itself ran the reads through MiXCR, one entry per CDR3 protein. The sample holds 200,000 to 250,000 distinct CDR3 sequences, approximately 35% seen once. The sequenced material came from sorted CD4+, CD8+, or CD8+CD57+ T cells (not recorded which) from PBMCs. Source of these receptors: a human donor in good health, serving as a control.

This clonotype has a handful of counts. The J gene is TRBJ2-5, the V gene TRBV6-1; 11 bases match TRBD2. CDR3 size: 20 residues. Germline V gives CDR1 MNHNS, CDR2 SASEGT. The junction had 13 bases not matched to a gene; V was cut back by 1 base and J by 0 bases. CDR3 sequence: CASSEGVSGRASQYQETQYF. The CDR3 DNA is TGTGCCAGCAGTGAAGGCGTTAGCGGGAGGGCCTCTCAGTACCAAGAGACCCAGTACTTC.

This clonotype was observed a handful of times. A read error may explain this, as a much larger clone is one base away. V is TRBV7-9 and J is TRBJ1-3; 10 nucleotides agree with TRBD1. The CDR3 contains 15 residues. Germline CDR1 is SEHNR and CDR2 is FQNEAQ (reference sequence). DNA of the CDR3: TGTGCCATAGGGACAGGGGCTACGTTAGGAAGCACCATATATTTT. Protein product: CAIGTGATLGSTIYF.

V and J are TRBV5-4 and TRBJ2-1; no definite D call. Germline CDR1 and CDR2: SGHNT and YYREEE (reference sequence). The V and J ends lost 1 base and 5 bases respectively, with 10 bases between them. The CDR3 is made up of 14 amino acids. DNA of the CDR3: TGTGCCAGCAGCTTGCCGGGTATTCACAATGAGCAGTTCTTC. The encoded protein is CASSLPGIHNEQFF.

Remarks on this clonotype: Since a much larger clone is just one base distant, this may be a read error. V is TRBV7-2 and J is TRBJ1-4; 7 nucleotides match TRBD1. The germline V gene has CDR1 SGHTA and CDR2 FQGNSA. The CDR3 loop spans 15 amino acids. The CDR3, as DNA: TGTGCCAGCAGCTTAAGGTACAGGGGTGGTGAAGAACTGTTTTTT. Its translation is CASSLRYRGGEELFF.

The CDR3 DNA follows: TGTGCCTGGAGTGACTGGGGGAAGCGGGAGCTGTTTTTT. It is translated as CAWSDWGKRELFF. The genes are TRBV30 and TRBJ2-2, with D tentatively TRBD1 or TRBD2 (5 bases each). The CDR3 extends over 13 amino acids. The germline V gene has CDR1 GTSNPN and CDR2 SVGIG (reference sequence). V lost 1 base to trimming and J lost 9 bases, with 12 bases between them.

The chain couples TRBV12-3 or TRBV12-4 to TRBJ2-7; possibly TRBD2 for D (6 bases). V was pared by 5 bases and J by 2 bases, with 25 bases between. The CDR3 has 18 amino acids. The CDR3 DNA reads TGTGCCAGCAGTGCTCGGAAGATATTGGCGGGGCCTACCTACGAGCAGTACTTC. Translation: CASSARKILAGPTYEQYF.

The rearrangement uses TRBV2 and TRBJ2-6; no clear D gene. The CDR3 sequence is 14 residues long. The germline V gene encodes CDR1 SNHLY and CDR2 FYNNEI. Trimming stripped 7 bases from V and 0 bases from J, with 7 bases between. CDR3 coding DNA: TGTGCCAGCAATAGGAACTCTGGGGCCAACGTCCTGACTTTC. This gives the protein CASNRNSGANVLTF.

The rearrangement links TRBV5-1 to TRBJ2-1, with D unresolved. Germline CDR1 reads SGHRS; CDR2 reads YFSETQ. V shed 9 bases and J shed 10 bases, with 20 bases lying between them. CDR3 length equals 13 residues. The CDR3 DNA sequence: TGCGCCAACACCAGATCGGAGTGGTGGGAGCAGTTCTTC. This codes for CANTRSEWWEQFF. The complete variable domain, with remaining parts taken from reference TRBV5-1 and TRBJ2-1, reads KAGVTQTPRYLIKTRGQQVTLSCSPISGHRSVSWYQQTPGQGLQFLFEYFSETQRNKGNFPGRFSGRQFSNSRSEMNVSTLELGDSALYLCANTRSEWWEQFFGPGTRLTVL.

This clonotype was detected ten times or more. The chain carries TRBV20-1 and TRBJ2-3; either TRBD1 or TRBD2 may fit D (7 bases each). This CDR3 has 14 amino acids. CDR1 DFQATT and CDR2 SNEGSKA come from the germline V gene (reference sequence). V was clipped by 1 base and J by 5 bases, with 13 bases between them. CDR3 DNA sequence: TGCAGTGCTAGAGGCAGGGGGGGGAGAGATACGCAGTATTTT. Protein product: CSARGRGGRDTQYF.

Remarks on this clonotype: One base away lies a much larger clone, so this may be a sequencing read error. This chain joins TRBV12-5 and TRBJ1-2; D possibly corresponds to TRBD1 (5 bases). The V and J ends lost 2 bases and 6 bases respectively, with 22 bases between them. This CDR3 is built from 17 residues. Germline V gene lookup returns CDR1 LGHNT and CDR2 FRNRAP. CDR3 residues: CASGLSVSDTLPDGYTF. The CDR3 region has the DNA TGTGCTAGTGGTTTGTCAGTTTCGGACACCTTACCCGATGGCTACACCTTC.

About this clonotype: A much larger clone is a single base away; this may be a read error. The CDR3: CASSSRVQGGYGYIF. In DNA form, the CDR3 reads TGTGCCAGCAGCTCGAGGGTCCAGGGCGGCTATGGCTACATCTTC. V usage is TRBV2 and J usage is TRBJ1-2; a possible D gene is TRBD1 (5 bases). In germline, CDR1 is SNHLY, CDR2 FYNNEI. The CDR3 length is 15 residues. The complete variable domain, with remaining parts taken from reference TRBV2 and TRBJ1-2, reads EPEVTQTPSHQVTQMGQEVILRCVPISNHLYFYWYRQILGQKVEFLVSFYNNEISEKSEIFDDQFSVERPDGSNFTLKIRSTKLEDSAMYFCASSSRVQGGYGYIFGSGTRLTVV.

Details on this clonotype: A much more abundant neighbour one base away suggests this may be a read error. V usage is TRBV11-1 and J usage is TRBJ2-6; 8 nucleotides agree with TRBD2. Per the germline V gene, CDR1 is SGHAT and CDR2 is FQDESV (reference sequence). The length of the CDR3 is 16 residues. The chain's CDR3 is CASSLRGGTGANALTF. In DNA, the CDR3 is TGTGCCAGCAGCTTACGGGGGGGCACCGGGGCCAACGCCCTGACTTTC.

Comment on this clonotype: One base away lies a much larger clone, so this may be a sequencing read error. The chain is built from TRBV14 and TRBJ2-7; D gene ambiguous. CDR1 is SGHDN and CDR2 is FVKESK in the germline V gene. Trimming removed 4 bases at V and 3 bases at J, with 13 bases between. The CDR3 is 14 amino acids. The CDR3, as DNA: TGTGCCAGCAGCCTAGAGTTTAGGAGCTACGAGCAGTACTTC. This sequence encodes CASSLEFRSYEQYF.